The following is a T cell receptor (beta chain) sequence with its context. TCRdb's copy holds only in-frame clones and misses some; the assay was immunoSEQ multiplex PCR. The sample consists of approximately 94,000 clones, roughly 87% of them appearing once. This sample is drawn from a study of control samples from healthy donors and cancer patients. This CDR3 region has 16 residues. Germline loops: CDR1 SGHVS, CDR2 FQNEAQ. Unmatched junction bases numbered 7, after V lost 5 bases and J lost 1 base. This rearrangement joins TRBV7-8 to TRBJ2-1; 8 nucleotides agree with TRBD2. The sequence derives from a woman aged 45-59 years in good health. Sequenced input: blood. This CDR3 reads CASSPWREVSYNEQFF. Here the CDR3 DNA reads TGTGCCAGCAGCCCGTGGCGGGAGGTATCCTACAATGAGCAGTTCTTC. The full variable domain, its missing parts supplied by reference TRBV7-8 and TRBJ2-1, is GAGVSQSPRYKVAKRGQDVALRCDPISGHVSLFWYQQALGQGPEFLTYFQNEAQLDKSGLPSDRFFAERPEGSVSTLKIQRTQQEDSAVYLCASSPWREVSYNEQFFGPGTRLTVL.